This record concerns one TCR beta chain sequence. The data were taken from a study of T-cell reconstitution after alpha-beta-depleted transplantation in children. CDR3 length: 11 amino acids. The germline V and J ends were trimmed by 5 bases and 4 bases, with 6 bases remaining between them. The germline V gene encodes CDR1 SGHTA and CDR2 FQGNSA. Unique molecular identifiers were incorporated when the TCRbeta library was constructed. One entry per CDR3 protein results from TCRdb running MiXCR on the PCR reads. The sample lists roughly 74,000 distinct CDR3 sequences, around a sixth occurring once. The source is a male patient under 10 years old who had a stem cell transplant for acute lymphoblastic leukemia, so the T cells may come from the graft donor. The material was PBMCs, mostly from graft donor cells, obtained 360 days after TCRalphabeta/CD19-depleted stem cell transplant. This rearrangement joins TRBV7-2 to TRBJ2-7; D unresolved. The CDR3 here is CASSRQYEQYF. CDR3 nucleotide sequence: TGTGCCAGCAGCCGTCAATACGAGCAGTACTTC.